The source of this TCR beta chain is a study of brain T cells in children with intractable seizures. This CDR3 has 14 amino acids. V gave up 10 bases and J gave up 8 bases; unmatched junction bases: 10. Germline CDR1 is SEHNR and CDR2 is FQNEAQ (reference sequence). As concerns this clone: Its antigen is not identified.

Overall study results and limits: Viral specificity was inferred only from CDR3 similarity; HCMV serostatus was unknown.

Time point defined: blood from clinic visit 5 months post-surgery; TSC patient then seizure free. The protocol was immunoSEQ multiplex PCR, while the TCRdb copy is restricted to in-frame clones and leaves out a portion. The top ten hold 4.5% to 7% of the sample, which has about 350,000 clones, roughly 92% seen once. Sequencing used peripheral blood, obtained about 5 months after surgery. This chain joins TRBV7-9 and TRBJ2-1; 11 nucleotides line up with TRBD1. The receptor was derived from a boy younger than two with tuberous sclerosis and intractable seizures. The CDR3 DNA follows: TGTGCCATCGCCGGGACAGGGGGTGAGCATGAGCAGTTCTTC. As protein: CAIAGTGGEHEQFF.